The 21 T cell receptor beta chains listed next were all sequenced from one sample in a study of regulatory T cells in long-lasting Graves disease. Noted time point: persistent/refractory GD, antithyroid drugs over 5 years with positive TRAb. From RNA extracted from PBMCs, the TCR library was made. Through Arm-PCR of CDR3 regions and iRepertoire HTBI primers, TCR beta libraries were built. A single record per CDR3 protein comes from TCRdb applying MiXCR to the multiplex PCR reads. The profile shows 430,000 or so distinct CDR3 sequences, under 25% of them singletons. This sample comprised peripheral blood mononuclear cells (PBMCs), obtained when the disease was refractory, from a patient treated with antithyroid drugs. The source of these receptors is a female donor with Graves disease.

Written as DNA, the CDR3 is TGCGCCAGCAGCCAAGGTCCAGGAATCATCTATGGCTACACCTTC. As protein: CASSQGPGIIYGYTF. This rearrangement joins TRBV4-1 to TRBJ1-2; D not resolved. V lost 1 base, J lost 4 bases, and 13 bases lay in between. CDR1 MGHRA and CDR2 YSYEKL come from the germline V gene. This CDR3 comprises 15 residues.

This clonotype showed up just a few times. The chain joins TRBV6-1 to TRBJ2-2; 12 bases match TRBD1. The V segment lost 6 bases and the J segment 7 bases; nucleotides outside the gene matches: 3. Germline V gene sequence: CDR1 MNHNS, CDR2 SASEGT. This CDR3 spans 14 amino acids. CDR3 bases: TGTGCCAGCAGGGGACAGGGGGCAGGCGGGGAGCTGTTTTTT. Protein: CASRGQGAGGELFF.

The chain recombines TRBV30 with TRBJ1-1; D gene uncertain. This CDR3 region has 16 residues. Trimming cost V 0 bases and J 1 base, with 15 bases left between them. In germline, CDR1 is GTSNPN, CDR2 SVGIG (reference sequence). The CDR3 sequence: CAWSVRRTLPNTEAFF. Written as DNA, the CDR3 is TGTGCCTGGAGTGTACGGCGGACGCTTCCGAACACTGAAGCTTTCTTT.

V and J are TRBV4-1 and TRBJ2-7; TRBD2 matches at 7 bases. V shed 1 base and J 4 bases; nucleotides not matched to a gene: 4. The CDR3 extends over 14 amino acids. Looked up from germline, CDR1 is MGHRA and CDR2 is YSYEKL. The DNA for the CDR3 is TGCGCCAGCAGCCAAGGGTGGGGAGGGTACGAGCAGTACTTC. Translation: CASSQGWGGYEQYF.

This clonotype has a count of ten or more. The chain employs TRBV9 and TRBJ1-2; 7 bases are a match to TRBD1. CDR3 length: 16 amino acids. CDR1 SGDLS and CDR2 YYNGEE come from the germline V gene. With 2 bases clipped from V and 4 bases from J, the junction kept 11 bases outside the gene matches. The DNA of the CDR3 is TGTGCCAGCAGCGTTGGGAGCCCGACAGGGTCCTATGGCTACACCTTC. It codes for CASSVGSPTGSYGYTF.

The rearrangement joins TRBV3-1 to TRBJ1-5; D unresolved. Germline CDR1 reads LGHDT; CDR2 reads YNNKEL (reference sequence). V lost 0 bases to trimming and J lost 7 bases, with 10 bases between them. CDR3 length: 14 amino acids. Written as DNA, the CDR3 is TGTGCCAGCAGCCAAGATCAGTTTAGGCAGCCCCAGCATTTT. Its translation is CASSQDQFRQPQHF.

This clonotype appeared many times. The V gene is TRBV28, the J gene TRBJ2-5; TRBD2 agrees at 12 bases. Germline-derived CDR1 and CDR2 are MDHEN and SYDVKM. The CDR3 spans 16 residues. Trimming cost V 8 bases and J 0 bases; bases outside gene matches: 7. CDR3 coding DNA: TGTGCCAGCTCCGGGACTAGCGGGTGGTACCAAGAGACCCAGTACTTC. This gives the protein CASSGTSGWYQETQYF.

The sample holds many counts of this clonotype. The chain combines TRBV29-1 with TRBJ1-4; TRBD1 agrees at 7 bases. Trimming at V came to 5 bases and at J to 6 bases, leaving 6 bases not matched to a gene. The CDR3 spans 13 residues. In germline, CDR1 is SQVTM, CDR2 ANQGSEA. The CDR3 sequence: CSVRGGIDEKLFF. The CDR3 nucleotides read TGCAGCGTTCGAGGGGGCATCGATGAAAAACTGTTTTTT.

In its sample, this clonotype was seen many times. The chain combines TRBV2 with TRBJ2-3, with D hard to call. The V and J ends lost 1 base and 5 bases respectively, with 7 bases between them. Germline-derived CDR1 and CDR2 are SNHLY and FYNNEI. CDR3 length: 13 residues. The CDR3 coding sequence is TGTGCCAGCAGTGAAGTGTGGCTAGATACGCAGTATTTT. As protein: CASSEVWLDTQYF.

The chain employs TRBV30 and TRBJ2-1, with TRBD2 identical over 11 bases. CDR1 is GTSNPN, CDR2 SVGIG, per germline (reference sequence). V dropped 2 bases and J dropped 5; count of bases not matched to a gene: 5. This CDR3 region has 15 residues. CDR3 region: CAWSSRLAGHNEQFF. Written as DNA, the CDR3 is TGTGCCTGGAGTTCTCGACTAGCGGGACACAATGAGCAGTTCTTC.

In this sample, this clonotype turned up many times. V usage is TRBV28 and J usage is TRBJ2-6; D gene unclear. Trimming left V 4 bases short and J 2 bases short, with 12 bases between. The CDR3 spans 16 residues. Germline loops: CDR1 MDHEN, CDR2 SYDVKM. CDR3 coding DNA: TGTGCCAGCAGTTCCCCAGGCGAAACTGGGGCCAACGTCCTGACTTTC. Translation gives CASSSPGETGANVLTF.

The CDR3 DNA follows: TGCAGTGCTGCCGTGACAGATAATTCCTACGAGCAGTACTTC. It codes for CSAAVTDNSYEQYF. The V gene is TRBV20-1, the J gene TRBJ2-7; D is possibly TRBD1 (5 bases). The CDR3 covers 14 residues. From germline, CDR1 is DFQATT and CDR2 SNEGSKA (reference sequence). V was trimmed by 5 bases and J by 1 base, leaving 15 bases between them.

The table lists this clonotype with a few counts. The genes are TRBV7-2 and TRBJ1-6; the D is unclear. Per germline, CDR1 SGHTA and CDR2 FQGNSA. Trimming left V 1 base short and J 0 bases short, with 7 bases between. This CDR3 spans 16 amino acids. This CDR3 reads CASSLGWGSYNSPLHF. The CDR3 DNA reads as TGTGCCAGCAGCTTAGGGTGGGGCTCCTATAATTCACCCCTCCACTTT.

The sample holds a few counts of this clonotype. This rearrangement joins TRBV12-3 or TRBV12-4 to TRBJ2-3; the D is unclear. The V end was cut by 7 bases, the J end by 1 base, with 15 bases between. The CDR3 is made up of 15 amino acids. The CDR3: CASTQGGRGTDTQYF. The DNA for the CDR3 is TGTGCCAGCACCCAAGGTGGTCGGGGCACAGATACGCAGTATTTT.

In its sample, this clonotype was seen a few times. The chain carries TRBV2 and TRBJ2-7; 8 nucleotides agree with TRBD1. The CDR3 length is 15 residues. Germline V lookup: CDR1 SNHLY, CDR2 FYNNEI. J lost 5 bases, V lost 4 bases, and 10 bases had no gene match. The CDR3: CASSVPQGVGHEQYF. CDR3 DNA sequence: TGTGCCAGCAGTGTACCACAGGGGGTAGGTCACGAGCAGTACTTC.

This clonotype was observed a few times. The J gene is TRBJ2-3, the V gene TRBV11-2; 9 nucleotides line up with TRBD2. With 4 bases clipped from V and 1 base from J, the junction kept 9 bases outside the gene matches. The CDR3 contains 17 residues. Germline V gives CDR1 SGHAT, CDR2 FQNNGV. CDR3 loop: CASSSLAGEQRTDTQYF. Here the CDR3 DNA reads TGTGCCAGCAGCTCGTTAGCGGGAGAGCAACGCACAGATACGCAGTATTTT.

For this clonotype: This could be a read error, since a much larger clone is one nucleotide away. The CDR3 is CSARTATGELSF. For the CDR3, the DNA is TGCAGTGCAAGGACTGCCACCGGGGAGCTGTCTTTT. The V and J genes are TRBV20-1 and TRBJ2-2; a weak D match, TRBD2 (5 bases). The CDR3 is made up of 12 amino acids. CDR1 and CDR2 (germline): DFQATT, SNEGSKA (reference sequence).

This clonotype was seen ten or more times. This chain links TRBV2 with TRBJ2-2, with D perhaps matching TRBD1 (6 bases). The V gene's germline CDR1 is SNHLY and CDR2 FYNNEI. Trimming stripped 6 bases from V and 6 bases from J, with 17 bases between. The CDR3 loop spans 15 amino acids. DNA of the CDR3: TGTGCCAGCAGCCACGACAGGACAGTGTCCGGGGAGCTGTTTTTT. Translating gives CASSHDRTVSGELFF. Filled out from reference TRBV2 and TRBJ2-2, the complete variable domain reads EPEVTQTPSHQVTQMGQEVILRCVPISNHLYFYWYRQILGQKVEFLVSFYNNEISEKSEIFDDQFSVERPDGSNFTLKIRSTKLEDSAMYFCASSHDRTVSGELFFGEGSRLTVL.

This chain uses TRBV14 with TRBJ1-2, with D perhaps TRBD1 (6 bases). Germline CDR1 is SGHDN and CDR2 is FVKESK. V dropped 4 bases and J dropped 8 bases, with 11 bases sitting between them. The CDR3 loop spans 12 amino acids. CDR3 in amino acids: CASSPGQRGYTF. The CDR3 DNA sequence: TGTGCCAGCAGCCCCGGACAGCGCGGCTACACCTTC.

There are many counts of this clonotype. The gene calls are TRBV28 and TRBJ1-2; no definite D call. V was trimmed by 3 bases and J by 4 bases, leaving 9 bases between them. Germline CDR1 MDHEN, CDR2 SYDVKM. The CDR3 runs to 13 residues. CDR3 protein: CASSFGKIYGYTF. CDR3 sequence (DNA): TGTGCCAGCAGTTTCGGAAAAATCTATGGCTACACCTTC.

The CDR3 nucleotides are TGTGCCAGCAGTCCTTGGGGCGGAGACTATGGCTACACCTTC. This sequence encodes CASSPWGGDYGYTF. The V gene is TRBV3-1, the J gene TRBJ1-2; a possible D gene is TRBD1 (5 bases). V lost 6 bases and J lost 3, with 14 bases in between. The CDR3 has 14 amino acids. Germline V CDR1 and CDR2: LGHDT, YNNKEL (reference sequence).